These 32 T cell receptor beta chains were all obtained from the same sample, sequenced in a study of T-cell memory formation after mild COVID-19. TCRdb itself ran the 5' RACE reads through MiXCR, one entry per CDR3 protein. The sample shows about 560,000 distinct CDR3 sequences, roughly 18% of them seen only once. Sequencing was done on a sample of PBMCs or a T cell subset sorted from them (not recorded which). The source is an adult woman who had mild COVID-19 (a few samples of this study predate the infection). Cell type and time point are not known.

V is TRBV30 and J is TRBJ2-4, with 10 bases lining up with TRBD1. This CDR3 comprises 14 residues. Germline loops: CDR1 GTSNPN, CDR2 SVGIG (reference sequence). J lost 8 bases, V lost 3 bases, and 7 bases had no gene match. CDR3 nucleotides: TGTGCCTGGAGCGAGGGGACAGGGGATGACATTCAGTACTTC. Its translation: CAWSEGTGDDIQYF.

This clonotype came up a few times. The V and J genes are TRBV14 and TRBJ2-7; 11 bases map to TRBD2. This CDR3 contains 18 residues. Germline lookup yields CDR1 SGHDN and CDR2 FVKESK. Trimming at V came to 1 base and at J to 0 bases, leaving 8 bases not matched to a gene. CDR3 coding DNA: TGTGCCAGCAGCCAAGCGCCTCCGGGACTAGCGGTCTCCTACGAGCAGTACTTC. It is translated as CASSQAPPGLAVSYEQYF.

This clonotype was counted a few times. The chain couples TRBV12-3 or TRBV12-4 to TRBJ2-1, with a weak D call TRBD2 (5 bases). This CDR3 is 16 amino acids long. The ends were cut back, 5 bases at V and 2 bases at J, with 16 bases in the middle. CDR3 in amino acids: CASSGTSGATYNEQFF. Written as DNA, the CDR3 is TGTGCCAGCAGTGGAACAAGCGGCGCTACCTACAATGAGCAGTTCTTC.

The chain joins TRBV20-1 to TRBJ2-1; the D is unclear. Trimming removed 0 bases from V and 8 bases from J, with 11 bases in between. The CDR3 loop spans 13 amino acids. Germline CDR1 and CDR2: DFQATT and SNEGSKA (reference sequence). DNA of the CDR3: TGCAGTGCTAGAGATGGTACTCTCGATGAGCAGTTCTTC. As protein: CSARDGTLDEQFF.

The rearrangement uses TRBV2 and TRBJ1-2; a weak D match, TRBD1 (6 bases). There are 13 residues in the CDR3. Trimming stripped 7 bases from V and 3 bases from J, with 12 bases between. The germline gives CDR1 SNHLY, CDR2 FYNNEI. CDR3 DNA: TGTGCCAGCATTGAGGGGGGTGACTATGGCTACACCTTC. This sequence encodes CASIEGGDYGYTF. Combining the CDR3 with reference TRBV2 and TRBJ1-2 gives the whole variable domain EPEVTQTPSHQVTQMGQEVILRCVPISNHLYFYWYRQILGQKVEFLVSFYNNEISEKSEIFDDQFSVERPDGSNFTLKIRSTKLEDSAMYFCASIEGGDYGYTFGSGTRLTVV.

This clonotype was seen repeatedly, ten times or more. The V gene is TRBV3-1, the J gene TRBJ1-5, with D unresolved. Between the trimmed V and J ends, which lost 0 bases and 3 bases, there was a span of 12 bases. The CDR3 is 16 amino acids. Germline V gene sequence: CDR1 LGHDT, CDR2 YNNKEL (reference sequence). CDR3 sequence reads: CASSQDTAEYNQPQHF. The CDR3 DNA is TGTGCCAGCAGCCAAGATACGGCAGAATACAATCAGCCCCAGCATTTT.

The chain is built from TRBV20-1 and TRBJ2-1; D might be TRBD2 (5 bases). This CDR3 spans 19 amino acids. Deletions cut 3 bases from V and 3 bases from J, with 27 bases between. Looked up from germline, CDR1 is DFQATT and CDR2 is SNEGSKA (reference sequence). CDR3: CSARSWRPDRGSSYNEQFF. The DNA of the CDR3 is TGCAGTGCTAGGTCGTGGAGGCCGGACCGAGGGTCCAGCTACAATGAGCAGTTCTTC.

V usage is TRBV7-9 and J usage is TRBJ2-2; 9 bases are shared with TRBD2. Trimming cost V 4 bases and J 6 bases; bases outside gene matches: 0. CDR1 is SEHNR and CDR2 is FQNEAQ in the germline V gene (reference sequence). The CDR3 runs to 13 residues. The CDR3 loop is CASSWTSAGELFF. As DNA, the CDR3 is TGTGCCAGCAGCTGGACTAGCGCCGGGGAGCTGTTTTTT.

The table lists this clonotype with a few counts. The chain combines TRBV12-3 or TRBV12-4 with TRBJ2-1; 8 bases are shared with TRBD1. CDR3 length: 15 amino acids. V lost 7 bases and J lost 7; bases outside the gene matches: 12. CDR3 amino acids: CASTDLRGRRNEQFF. The CDR3 DNA reads TGTGCCAGCACCGACCTCAGGGGGCGCCGGAATGAGCAGTTCTTC.

The chain combines TRBV15 with TRBJ1-2; D unclear. The CDR3 is 15 residues long. V gave up 0 bases and J gave up 4 bases, with 12 bases separating them. Germline loops: CDR1 LNHNV, CDR2 YYDKDF (reference sequence). The CDR3 is CATSRDLGPSYGYTF. The CDR3 DNA reads as TGTGCCACCAGCAGAGATCTGGGTCCCAGCTATGGCTACACCTTC.

Details on this clonotype: One end of the junction does not line up with germline, which may come from a read error. CDR3 coding DNA: TGTGCTAGCAGCTTAGCCTGGGACAACAATGAGCAGTTCTTC. Its translation: CASSLAWDNNEQFF. The chain has TRBV7-7 and TRBJ2-1; maybe TRBD1 (6 bases). The CDR3 is 14 residues long. Germline V gene lookup returns CDR1 SSHAT and CDR2 FNYEAQ (reference sequence). The whole variable domain, remainder taken from reference TRBV7-7 and TRBJ2-1, is GAGVSQSPRYKVTKRGQDVTLRCDPISSHATLYWYQQALGQGPEFLTYFNYEAQPDKSGLPSDRFSAERPEGSISTLTIQRTEQRDSAMYRCASSLAWDNNEQFFGPGTRLTVL.

V gene TRBV28 combines with J gene TRBJ2-3, with 11 bases identical to TRBD1. The CDR3 runs to 15 residues. Germline assignment: CDR1 MDHEN and CDR2 SYDVKM. Unmatched junction bases numbered 4, after V lost 7 bases and J lost 1 base. CDR3 sequence: CASIMDRGRTDTQYF. In DNA form, the CDR3 reads TGTGCCAGCATCATGGACAGGGGGCGCACAGATACGCAGTATTTT.

At least ten counts were recorded for this clonotype. The V and J genes are TRBV10-3 and TRBJ2-4; 13 bases map to TRBD2. V lost 10 bases and J lost 8; bases outside the gene matches: 14. Germline CDR1 is ENHRY and CDR2 is SYGVKD. The CDR3 runs 16 residues. The CDR3 nucleotides read TGTGCCAGCAAGGGGACTAGCGGGATCTTTGGGGACATTCAGTACTTC. Its protein product is CASKGTSGIFGDIQYF.

Regarding this clonotype: An end of the junction does not agree with germline; a read error may underlie this. The gene calls are TRBV7-7 and TRBJ2-3; D ambiguous. CDR3 length: 16 amino acids. The germline V gene encodes CDR1 SSHAT and CDR2 FNYEAQ (reference sequence). The chain's CDR3 is CASSQEKKALTDTQYF. The CDR3 nucleotides are TGTGCTAGCAGTCAGGAGAAGAAAGCCCTCACAGATACGCAGTATTTT.

This clonotype has just a few counts. This sequence joins TRBV12-3 or TRBV12-4 and TRBJ1-1; D is undetermined. The V gene lost 5 bases and the J gene lost 8 bases, with 12 bases spanning the gap. This CDR3 comprises 12 residues. In DNA form, the CDR3 reads TGTGCCAGCAGTCCCGACGATTTCGAAGCTTTCTTT. Translating it yields CASSPDDFEAFF.

This clonotype was seen a handful of times. This rearrangement joins TRBV7-2 to TRBJ1-1; D gene uncertain. CDR1 is SGHTA, CDR2 FQGNSA, per germline. Trimming took off 4 bases at V and 3 bases at J, with 6 bases between the two ends. This CDR3 contains 12 residues. CDR3: CASSYYDTEAFF. The DNA for the CDR3 is TGTGCCAGCAGCTACTACGACACTGAAGCTTTCTTT. The full variable domain, its missing parts supplied by reference TRBV7-2 and TRBJ1-1, is GAGVSQSPSNKVTEKGKDVELRCDPISGHTALYWYRQSLGQGLEFLIYFQGNSAPDKSGLPSDRFSAERTGGSVSTLTIQRTQQEDSAVYLCASSYYDTEAFFGQGTRLTVV.

The chain links TRBV7-9 to TRBJ2-3; 8 bases agree with TRBD2. This CDR3 comprises 15 residues. The V and J ends lost 1 base and 2 bases, in that order; junction bases with no gene match: 2. Germline V gene sequence: CDR1 SEHNR, CDR2 FQNEAQ (reference sequence). The CDR3 DNA reads as TGTGCCAGCAGCTTAGATAGCGGGAACACAGATACGCAGTATTTT. This sequence encodes CASSLDSGNTDTQYF.

The chain uses TRBV5-1 and TRBJ2-1; 7 bases match TRBD1. From germline, CDR1 is SGHRS and CDR2 YFSETQ. After removal of 1 base from V and 10 bases from J, the junction contained 5 bases not matched to a gene. The CDR3 is 13 amino acids. The CDR3 region is CASSLNSGQEQFF. CDR3 nucleotides: TGCGCCAGCAGCTTGAATTCGGGACAGGAGCAGTTCTTC.

The rearrangement links TRBV20-1 to TRBJ1-1; no clear D. The V gene's germline CDR1 is DFQATT and CDR2 SNEGSKA (reference sequence). The CDR3 runs 14 residues. V was clipped by 1 base and J by 0 bases, with 9 bases between them. CDR3 sequence (DNA): TGCAGTGCTAGAGGCGCGACCATGAACACTGAAGCTTTCTTT. Amino acids: CSARGATMNTEAFF.

For the CDR3, the DNA is TGCAGCGGAGGACAGAGCTCCTACGAGCAGTACTTC. This gives the protein CSGGQSSYEQYF. This chain connects TRBV20-1 to TRBJ2-7, with D possibly matching TRBD1 (6 bases). This CDR3 is built from 12 residues. Germline V gene data show CDR1 as DFQATT and CDR2 as SNEGSKA (reference sequence).

The chain links TRBV4-1 to TRBJ1-2; possibly TRBD1 for D (5 bases). CDR1 and CDR2 (germline): MGHRA, YSYEKL. This CDR3 has 15 amino acids. Trimming left V 4 bases short and J 8 bases short, with 20 bases between. The CDR3 nucleotides read TGCGCCAGCAGCCCCCTACCATTCGGGGGGAAGGGCTACACCTTC. It specifies CASSPLPFGGKGYTF.

This chain uses TRBV7-9 with TRBJ1-5, with TRBD1 matching 7 bases. Germline-derived CDR1 and CDR2 are SEHNR and FQNEAQ (reference sequence). This CDR3 comprises 16 residues. V dropped 1 base and J dropped 4; count of bases not matched to a gene: 7. The CDR3 spells CASSLGAGTENQPQHF. The DNA of the CDR3 is TGTGCCAGCAGCTTAGGGGCCGGGACAGAGAATCAGCCCCAGCATTTT.

This clonotype has just a few counts. The J gene is TRBJ2-3, the V gene TRBV7-9; D is undetermined. The CDR3 has 12 residues. Between the trimmed V and J ends, which lost 5 bases and 7 bases, there was a span of 10 bases. CDR1 and CDR2 from the germline V gene are SEHNR and FQNEAQ (reference sequence). CDR3 coding DNA: TGTGCCAGCAGCCGGAGTGAGAATACGCAGTATTTT. This gives the protein CASSRSENTQYF.

J is TRBJ1-1 and V is TRBV12-3 or TRBV12-4; TRBD1 might be the D (5 bases). Between the trimmed V and J ends, which lost 0 bases and 0 bases, there was a span of 5 bases. The CDR3 spans 14 residues. Here the CDR3 reads CASSLARVNTEAFF. In nucleotides, the CDR3 is TGTGCCAGCAGTTTAGCCAGGGTGAACACTGAAGCTTTCTTT.

The J gene is TRBJ1-1, the V gene TRBV2, with a weak D call TRBD1 (5 bases). The germline V gene has CDR1 SNHLY and CDR2 FYNNEI. This CDR3 has 15 residues. V lost 4 bases and J 5 bases, leaving 17 bases between the germline ends. The CDR3 here is CASSAFFGGGTEAFF. The CDR3 DNA reads TGTGCCAGCAGTGCCTTTTTCGGGGGTGGGACTGAAGCTTTCTTT.

The chain carries TRBV20-1 and TRBJ1-1, with D maybe TRBD1 (5 bases). The CDR3 totals 14 residues. Trimming shortened V by 6 bases and J by 2 bases, and 16 bases separated the two germline ends. Germline values: CDR1 DFQATT, CDR2 SNEGSKA (reference sequence). The CDR3 loop is CSATPRGSNTEAFF. CDR3 coding DNA: TGCAGTGCCACCCCACGGGGGAGCAACACTGAAGCTTTCTTT.

V is TRBV7-6 and J is TRBJ2-2; the match to TRBD2 covers 9 bases. This CDR3 has 17 amino acids. The V gene's germline CDR1 is SGHVS and CDR2 FNYEAQ. The J segment lost 3 bases and the V segment lost 1 base, leaving 6 bases of the junction unmatched. CDR3 protein: CASSLGASGADTGELFF. Here the CDR3 DNA reads TGTGCCAGCAGCTTAGGGGCTAGCGGGGCCGACACCGGGGAGCTGTTTTTT.

In this sample, this clonotype turned up a few times. This chain connects TRBV12-3 or TRBV12-4 to TRBJ1-3, with D unclear. Trimming cost V 7 bases and J 0 bases, with 13 bases left between them. The CDR3 spans 15 residues. CDR3 region: CASTQPGNSGNTIYF. CDR3 DNA sequence: TGTGCCAGCACTCAACCAGGAAACTCTGGAAACACCATATATTTT.

This clonotype was observed a handful of times. An end of the junction differs from the germline gene, which may be a read error. This chain uses TRBV11-3 with TRBJ2-1, with 7 bases that match TRBD2. Germline loops: CDR1 SGHNT, CDR2 YENEEA. This CDR3 contains 17 residues. The CDR3 reads CASTLSQWGEGRNEQFF. For the CDR3, the DNA is TGTGCCAGCACCTTATCACAATGGGGGGAGGGAAGGAATGAGCAGTTCTTC.

The chain has TRBV5-6 and TRBJ2-1, with TRBD1 identical over 7 bases. The CDR3 length is 17 residues. Per the germline V gene, CDR1 is SGHDT and CDR2 is YYEEEE. V shed 4 bases and J 0 bases; nucleotides not matched to a gene: 10. The CDR3 sequence is CASSLLQGDVSYNEQFF. The CDR3 DNA reads as TGTGCCAGCAGCCTTCTTCAGGGGGACGTCTCCTACAATGAGCAGTTCTTC.

The sample holds a few counts of this clonotype. The chain links TRBV5-1 to TRBJ2-5, with 7 bases aligning to TRBD1. The CDR3 contains 13 residues. V trimming: 4 bases; J trimming: 3 bases; junction bases outside the gene matches: 3. Germline V gene data show CDR1 as SGHRS and CDR2 as YFSETQ. In DNA, the CDR3 is TGCGCCAGCAGCGGACAGGCTGAAGAGACCCAGTACTTC. Protein: CASSGQAEETQYF.

This clonotype was observed a few times. The genes are TRBV6-5 and TRBJ2-3, with D possibly being TRBD1 or TRBD2 (5 bases each). The CDR3 runs to 13 residues. V dropped 5 bases and J dropped 5 bases, with 11 bases sitting between them. Germline-derived CDR1 and CDR2 are MNHEY and SVGAGI. CDR3 in amino acids: CASSPSGGDTQYF. DNA of the CDR3: TGTGCCAGCAGTCCCTCTGGGGGAGATACGCAGTATTTT.